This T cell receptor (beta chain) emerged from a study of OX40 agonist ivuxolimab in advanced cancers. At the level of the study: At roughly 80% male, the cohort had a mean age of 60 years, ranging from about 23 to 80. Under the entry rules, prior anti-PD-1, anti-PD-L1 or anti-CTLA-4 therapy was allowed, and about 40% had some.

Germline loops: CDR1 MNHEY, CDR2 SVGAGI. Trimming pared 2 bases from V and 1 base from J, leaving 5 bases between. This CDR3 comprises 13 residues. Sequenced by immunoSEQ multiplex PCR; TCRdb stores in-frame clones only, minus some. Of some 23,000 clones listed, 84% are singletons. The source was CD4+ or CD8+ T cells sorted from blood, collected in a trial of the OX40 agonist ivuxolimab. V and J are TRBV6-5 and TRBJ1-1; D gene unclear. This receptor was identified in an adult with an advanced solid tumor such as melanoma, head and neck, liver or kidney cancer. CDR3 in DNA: TGTGCCAGCAGTTACGGGAAGAACACTGAAGCTTTCTTT. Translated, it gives CASSYGKNTEAFF.